Following are 27 T cell receptor beta chains from one sample sequenced in a study of blood T cell repertoires in COVID-19. Sequencing was performed with immunoSEQ multiplex PCR; in TCRdb, only in-frame clones are kept and a portion is missing. The sample contains around 130,000 clones, 75% to 85% of which appear only once. Sequencing used peripheral blood. The receptor set was obtained from a woman older than 75 with acute or convalescent COVID-19.

The rearrangement uses TRBV19 and TRBJ2-3; TRBD2 matches at 13 bases. The CDR3 spans 13 residues. V shed 4 bases, J shed 9 bases, and the junction held 1 base outside the gene matches. Germline V gene lookup returns CDR1 LNHDA and CDR2 SQIVND (reference sequence). The CDR3 sequence is CASSKLAGGTQYF. The CDR3 DNA is TGTGCCAGTAGTAAACTAGCGGGAGGGACGCAGTATTTT.

This rearrangement joins TRBV6-1 to TRBJ1-2; D perhaps matches TRBD1 (5 bases). The germline CDR1 and CDR2 sequences are MNHNS and SASEGT. This CDR3 is built from 15 residues. V was clipped by 0 bases and J by 4 bases, with 12 bases between them. CDR3 protein: CASSEAQGYGYGYTF. The CDR3 DNA sequence: TGTGCCAGCAGTGAAGCGCAGGGTTATGGCTATGGCTACACCTTC.

The chain links TRBV24-1 to TRBJ1-1; D gene uncertain. Per germline, CDR1 KGHDR and CDR2 SFDVKD. Trimming stripped 4 bases from V and 5 bases from J, with 10 bases between. This CDR3 is built from 13 residues. The CDR3 region has the DNA TGTGCCACCAGTGACCCCTACCGGACTGAAGCTTTCTTT. Its translation: CATSDPYRTEAFF.

CDR3 amino acids: CATSRDYNTIYF. The CDR3 nucleotides are TGTGCCACCAGCAGAGACTACAACACCATATATTTT. The rearrangement joins TRBV15 to TRBJ1-3; no clear D. The CDR3 covers 12 residues. CDR1 and CDR2 from the germline V gene are LNHNV and YYDKDF (reference sequence). Trimming stripped 0 bases from V and 7 bases from J, with 4 bases between.

In this sample, this clone turned up a few times. The rearrangement links TRBV2 to TRBJ2-7, with 12 positions matching TRBD2. The CDR3 spans 14 residues. Germline V gene data show CDR1 as SNHLY and CDR2 as FYNNEI. V trimming: 6 bases; J trimming: 6 bases; junction bases outside the gene matches: 6. Here the CDR3 reads CASSPGTSGFEQYF. Written as DNA, the CDR3 is TGTGCCAGCAGCCCCGGGACTAGCGGGTTCGAGCAGTACTTC.

The rearrangement uses TRBV30 and TRBJ1-2; 8 nucleotides agree with TRBD1. This CDR3 spans 12 amino acids. V lost 3 bases, J lost 8 bases, and 5 bases stayed unmatched. Germline V gene sequence: CDR1 GTSNPN, CDR2 SVGIG (reference sequence). The CDR3 here is CAWSPQGDGYTF. The CDR3 DNA reads as TGTGCCTGGAGCCCACAGGGGGACGGCTACACCTTC.

In this sample, this clone turned up a few times. The genes are TRBV6-1 and TRBJ2-5, with 9 positions matching TRBD1. This CDR3 has 14 residues. The V gene end was trimmed by 2 bases and the J gene end by 4 bases; junction bases not matched to a gene: 2. Per the germline V gene, CDR1 is MNHNS and CDR2 is SASEGT. In nucleotides, the CDR3 is TGTGCCAGCAGTGAAAACAGGGGGCGAGAGACCCAGTACTTC. It yields the protein CASSENRGRETQYF.

The rearrangement links TRBV1 to TRBJ2-5; the table's D call of TRBD2 was not tested on the DNA. TRBV1 is given as a pseudogene. This CDR3 comprises 12 residues. CDR3 region: CTSRTGQETQYF. The CDR3 nucleotides read TGCACCAGCAGGACGGGCCAAGAGACCCAGTACTTC.

The chain recombines TRBV6-1 with TRBJ2-1; D may be TRBD1 (5 bases). Germline V gives CDR1 MNHNS, CDR2 SASEGT. Between the trimmed V and J ends, which lost 4 bases and 5 bases, there was a span of 21 bases. There are 17 residues in the CDR3. In nucleotides, the CDR3 is TGTGCCAGCAGTGGACGGACACTACACCCCCCTAACAATGAGCAGTTCTTC. Its protein product is CASSGRTLHPPNNEQFF.

The genes are TRBV4-2 and TRBJ2-7, with D possibly TRBD2 on 6 matching bases. The CDR3 has 14 residues. Germline loops: CDR1 LGHNA, CDR2 YNFKEQ. Trimming removed 2 bases at V and 7 bases at J, with 15 bases between. This chain's CDR3 is CASSQSIGGWEQYF. The CDR3 bases are TGTGCCAGCAGCCAATCCATCGGGGGTTGGGAGCAGTACTTC.

V usage is TRBV10-3 and J usage is TRBJ1-2; D call uncertain. The germline V gene encodes CDR1 ENHRY and CDR2 SYGVKD. The CDR3 sequence is 13 residues long. Trimming cost V 1 base and J 6 bases, with 9 bases left between them. The DNA for the CDR3 is TGTGCCATCAGTGAGTATCTTGGAGATGGCTACACCTTC. Protein product: CAISEYLGDGYTF.

The chain employs TRBV30 and TRBJ2-7; 9 bases fit TRBD1. Germline V gives CDR1 GTSNPN, CDR2 SVGIG (reference sequence). This CDR3 contains 15 residues. J lost 5 bases, V lost 2 bases, and 10 bases had no gene match. CDR3 sequence reads: CAWSPTGQGRDEQYF. In DNA, the CDR3 is TGTGCCTGGAGTCCCACGGGACAGGGTAGGGACGAGCAGTACTTC.

This clone has a single count. This chain uses TRBV2 with TRBJ2-2; 7 positions match TRBD1. Germline V gene sequence: CDR1 SNHLY, CDR2 FYNNEI. The CDR3 is 16 residues long. V gave up 1 base and J gave up 3 bases; unmatched junction bases: 5. The CDR3 spells CASSEGAGGDTGELFF. The CDR3 coding sequence is TGTGCCAGCAGTGAAGGGGCAGGGGGAGACACCGGGGAGCTGTTTTTT.

CDR3 sequence: CAWTGGDGVFSGNTIYF. Here the CDR3 DNA reads TGTGCCTGGACGGGGGGGGATGGGGTATTTTCTGGAAACACCATATATTTT. The chain is built from TRBV30 and TRBJ1-3, with D perhaps matching TRBD1 (5 bases). From germline, CDR1 is GTSNPN and CDR2 SVGIG (reference sequence). The CDR3 contains 17 residues. V was trimmed by 4 bases and J by 1 base, leaving 20 bases between them.

The V and J genes are TRBV2 and TRBJ2-1; no firm D call. The CDR3 loop spans 13 amino acids. CDR1 is SNHLY, CDR2 FYNNEI, per germline. Between the trimmed V and J ends, which lost 8 bases and 8 bases, there was a span of 16 bases. The CDR3 loop reads CASRRYGRDEQFF. CDR3 DNA sequence: TGTGCCAGCCGCCGCTATGGGCGCGATGAGCAGTTCTTC.

The chain couples TRBV30 to TRBJ1-1; the D is unclear. Germline lookup yields CDR1 GTSNPN and CDR2 SVGIG (reference sequence). V lost 1 base and J lost 0, with 12 bases in between. The CDR3 is made up of 15 amino acids. The CDR3 loop is CAWSGEVLMNTEAFF. DNA of the CDR3: TGTGCCTGGAGTGGAGAGGTCCTGATGAACACTGAAGCTTTCTTT.

The chain combines TRBV10-3 with TRBJ2-7; TRBD1 matches 9 bases. This CDR3 is built from 16 residues. Germline V gives CDR1 ENHRY, CDR2 SYGVKD. The V and J ends lost 3 bases and 8 bases, in that order; junction bases with no gene match: 14. As DNA, the CDR3 is TGTGCCATCAGTGAAATTATTTGGGACAGGGTGTATAAGCAGTACTTC. Translated, it gives CAISEIIWDRVYKQYF.

About this clone: Relative to the germline gene, one junction end is altered; a read error may explain this. The V and J genes are TRBV7-9 and TRBJ2-1, with 8 positions matching TRBD1. In germline, CDR1 is SEHNR, CDR2 FQNEAQ (reference sequence). The CDR3 runs 12 residues. CDR3 residues: CASSYNLGQGIF. For the CDR3, the DNA is TGTGCCAGCAGCTACAACTTAGGACAGGGTATCTTC.

The genes are TRBV6-4 and TRBJ2-5, with D perhaps TRBD1 (5 bases). Germline CDR1 and CDR2: MRHNA and SNTAGT. The length of the CDR3 is 16 residues. With 2 bases removed from V and 1 base from J, the gap between germline ends came to 14 bases. The CDR3 DNA follows: TGTGCCAGCAGTGACCCGGGTAAGCAGGGCCAAGAGACCCAGTACTTC. This codes for CASSDPGKQGQETQYF.

The chain has TRBV7-2 and TRBJ1-6, with a tentative D call TRBD1 (6 bases). Germline CDR1 SGHTA, CDR2 FQGNSA. Deletions cut 1 base from V and 9 bases from J, with 16 bases between. The CDR3 length is 16 residues. The CDR3 sequence: CASSLDGGAGGSPLHF. CDR3 coding DNA: TGTGCCAGCAGCTTAGATGGGGGGGCGGGTGGTTCACCCCTCCACTTT.

This clone was recorded once. The V and J genes are TRBV28 and TRBJ2-7, with a possible D match to TRBD1 (6 bases). Trimming took off 3 bases at V and 5 bases at J, with 11 bases between the two ends. Looked up from germline, CDR1 is MDHEN and CDR2 is SYDVKM. The CDR3 totals 13 residues. CDR3 protein: CASSLNRDHEQYF. The CDR3 nucleotides read TGTGCCAGCAGTTTGAACAGGGACCACGAGCAGTACTTC.

This rearrangement joins TRBV18 to TRBJ1-1, with D tentatively TRBD1 (6 bases). This CDR3 is built from 14 residues. The germline CDR1 and CDR2 sequences are KGHSH and LQKENI. V was cut by 3 bases and J by 0 bases, with 8 bases left in between. CDR3 residues: CASSPGTLNTEAFF. The CDR3 DNA is TGTGCCAGCTCACCCGGGACACTGAACACTGAAGCTTTCTTT.

The chain has TRBV5-1 and TRBJ2-7; D gene uncertain. CDR1 and CDR2 from the germline V gene are SGHRS and YFSETQ. Trimming shortened V by 6 bases and J by 0 bases, and 13 bases separated the two germline ends. This CDR3 is 14 amino acids long. The DNA for the CDR3 is TGCGCCAGCATAGTGGAGCCCAGCTCCTACGAGCAGTACTTC. This codes for CASIVEPSSYEQYF.

The CDR3: CASAPEVGNSPLHF. For the CDR3, the DNA is TGTGCCAGTGCGCCCGAGGTCGGGAATTCACCCCTCCACTTT. V and J are TRBV19 and TRBJ1-6; D is ambiguous. The CDR3 has 14 residues. Looked up from germline, CDR1 is LNHDA and CDR2 is SQIVND (reference sequence). Trimming cost V 8 bases and J 7 bases, with 15 bases left between them.

The J gene is TRBJ2-7, the V gene TRBV18, with TRBD2 as a possible D gene (5 bases). V was clipped by 2 bases and J by 4 bases, with 9 bases between them. Germline-derived CDR1 and CDR2 are KGHSH and LQKENI. The CDR3 is made up of 13 amino acids. Written as DNA, the CDR3 is TGTGCCAGCTCACCATTCGGGAAATACGAGCAGTACTTC. As protein: CASSPFGKYEQYF.

This chain uses TRBV10-3 with TRBJ2-1; no clear D gene. Germline CDR1 is ENHRY and CDR2 is SYGVKD. The CDR3 totals 17 residues. Between the trimmed V and J ends, which lost 1 base and 2 bases, there was a span of 15 bases. In DNA form, the CDR3 reads TGTGCCATCAGTGAGTTTCAGGTATTGGCCCCCTACAATGAGCAGTTCTTC. Its protein is CAISEFQVLAPYNEQFF.

This rearrangement joins TRBV5-6 to TRBJ1-1; D gene unclear. The CDR3 runs 12 residues. Germline CDR1 and CDR2: SGHDT and YYEEEE. V was trimmed by 2 bases and J by 10 bases, leaving 12 bases between them. The CDR3 is CASSFISGGAFF. In nucleotides, the CDR3 is TGTGCCAGCAGCTTTATCAGCGGCGGAGCTTTCTTT.